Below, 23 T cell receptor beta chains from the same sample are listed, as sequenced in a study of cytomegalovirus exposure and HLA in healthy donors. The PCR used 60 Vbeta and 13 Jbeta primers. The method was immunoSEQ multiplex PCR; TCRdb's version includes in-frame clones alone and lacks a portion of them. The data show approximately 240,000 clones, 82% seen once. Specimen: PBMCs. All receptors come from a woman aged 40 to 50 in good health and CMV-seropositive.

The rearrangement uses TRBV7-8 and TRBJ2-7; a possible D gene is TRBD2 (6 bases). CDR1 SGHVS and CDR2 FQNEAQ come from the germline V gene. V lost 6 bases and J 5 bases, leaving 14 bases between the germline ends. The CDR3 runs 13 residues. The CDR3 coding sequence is TGTGCCAGCAGTTGGACTAATGGCCACGAGCAGTACTTC. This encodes CASSWTNGHEQYF.

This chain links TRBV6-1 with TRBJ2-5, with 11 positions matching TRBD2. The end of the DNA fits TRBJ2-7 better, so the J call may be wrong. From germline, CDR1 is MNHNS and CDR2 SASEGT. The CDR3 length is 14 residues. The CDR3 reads CASLAGGAGNEQYF. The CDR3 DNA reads TGTGCCAGCTTAGCGGGGGGGGCAGGGAACGAGCAGTACTTC.

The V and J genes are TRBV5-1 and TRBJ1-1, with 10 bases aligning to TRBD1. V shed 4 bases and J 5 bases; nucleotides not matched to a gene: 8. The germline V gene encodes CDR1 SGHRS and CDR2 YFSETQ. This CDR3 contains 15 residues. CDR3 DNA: TGCGCCAGCAGCCTATATGGACAGGGGGGGACTGAAGCTTTCTTT. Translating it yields CASSLYGQGGTEAFF.

CDR3 sequence (DNA): TGTGCCAGCAGCCCCGGGACAGGGGTACCCTACGAGCAGTACTTC. This codes for CASSPGTGVPYEQYF. The chain couples TRBV7-3 to TRBJ2-7; 10 nucleotides line up with TRBD1. This CDR3 region has 15 residues. The V gene's germline CDR1 is SGHTA and CDR2 FQGTGA. V gave up 5 bases and J gave up 2 bases; unmatched junction bases: 6.

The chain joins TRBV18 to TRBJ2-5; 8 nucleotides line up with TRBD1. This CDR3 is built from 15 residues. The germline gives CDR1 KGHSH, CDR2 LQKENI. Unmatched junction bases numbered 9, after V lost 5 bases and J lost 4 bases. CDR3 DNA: TGTGCCAGCTCAACAGGACAGGGACGGGGAGAGACCCAGTACTTC. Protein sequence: CASSTGQGRGETQYF.

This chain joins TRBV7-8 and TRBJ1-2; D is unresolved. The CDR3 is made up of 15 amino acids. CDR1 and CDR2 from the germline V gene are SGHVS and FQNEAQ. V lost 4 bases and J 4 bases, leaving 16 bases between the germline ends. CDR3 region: CASSSVRRGIYGYTF. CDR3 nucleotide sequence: TGTGCCAGCAGCTCCGTCCGGCGAGGTATCTATGGCTACACCTTC.

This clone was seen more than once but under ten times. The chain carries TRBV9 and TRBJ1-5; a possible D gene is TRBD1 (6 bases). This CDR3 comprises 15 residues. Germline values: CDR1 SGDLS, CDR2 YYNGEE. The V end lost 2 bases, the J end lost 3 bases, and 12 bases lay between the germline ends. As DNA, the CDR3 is TGTGCCAGCAGCGTGGCAGGACAGATCAATCAGCCCCAGCATTTT. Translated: CASSVAGQINQPQHF. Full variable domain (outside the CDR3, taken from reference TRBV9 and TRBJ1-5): DSGVTQTPKHLITATGQRVTLRCSPRSGDLSVYWYQQSLDQGLQFLIQYYNGEERAKGNILERFSAQQFPDLHSELNLSSLELGDSALYFCASSVAGQINQPQHFGDGTRLSIL.

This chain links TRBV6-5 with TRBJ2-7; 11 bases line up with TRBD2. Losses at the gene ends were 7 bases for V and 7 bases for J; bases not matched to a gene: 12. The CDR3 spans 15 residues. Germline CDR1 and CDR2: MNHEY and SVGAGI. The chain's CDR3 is CASKPTSGEFGEQYF. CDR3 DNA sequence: TGTGCCAGCAAACCGACTAGCGGGGAATTCGGGGAGCAGTACTTC.

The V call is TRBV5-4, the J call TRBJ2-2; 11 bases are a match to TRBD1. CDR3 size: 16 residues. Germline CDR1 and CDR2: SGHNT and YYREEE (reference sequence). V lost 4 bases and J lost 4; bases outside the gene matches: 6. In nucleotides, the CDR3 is TGTGCCAGCAGCCCTGGACAGGGGGCAATCACCGGGGAGCTGTTTTTT. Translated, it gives CASSPGQGAITGELFF.

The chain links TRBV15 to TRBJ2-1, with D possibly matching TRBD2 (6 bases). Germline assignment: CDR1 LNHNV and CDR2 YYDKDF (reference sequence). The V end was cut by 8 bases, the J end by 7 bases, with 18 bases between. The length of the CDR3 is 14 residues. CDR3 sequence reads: CATSRRGDGNEQFF. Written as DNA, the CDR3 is TGTGCCACCTCGAGGCGGGGCGATGGAAATGAGCAGTTCTTC.

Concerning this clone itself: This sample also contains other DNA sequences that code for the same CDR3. The CDR3 region has the DNA TGTGCCAGCAGTCATGACAAGCGGACAGGGGGCTACTCCCCCCTCCACTTT. It translates to CASSHDKRTGGYSPLHF. This rearrangement joins TRBV25-1 to TRBJ1-6; TRBD1 matches at 11 bases. The CDR3 covers 17 residues. The germline V gene has CDR1 MGHDK and CDR2 SYGVNS. V shed 5 bases and J 13 bases; nucleotides not matched to a gene: 16.

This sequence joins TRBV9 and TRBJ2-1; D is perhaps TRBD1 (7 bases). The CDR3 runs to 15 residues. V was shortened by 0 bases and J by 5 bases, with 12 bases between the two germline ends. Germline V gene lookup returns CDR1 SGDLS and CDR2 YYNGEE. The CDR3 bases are TGTGCCAGCAGCGTAGAAGGGGGCGGGAACAATGAGCAGTTCTTC. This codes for CASSVEGGGNNEQFF.

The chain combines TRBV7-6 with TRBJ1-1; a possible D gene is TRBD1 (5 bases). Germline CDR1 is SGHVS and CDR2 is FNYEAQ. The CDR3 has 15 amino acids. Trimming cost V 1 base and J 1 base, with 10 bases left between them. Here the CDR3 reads CASSLGGVENTEAFF. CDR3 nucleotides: TGTGCCAGCAGCTTAGGGGGGGTCGAGAACACTGAAGCTTTCTTT.

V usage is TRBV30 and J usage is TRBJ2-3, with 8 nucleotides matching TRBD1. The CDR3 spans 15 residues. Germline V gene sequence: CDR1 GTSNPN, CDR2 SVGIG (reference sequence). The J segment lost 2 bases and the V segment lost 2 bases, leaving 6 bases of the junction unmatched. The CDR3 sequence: CAWSIGQGYTDTQYF. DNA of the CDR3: TGTGCCTGGAGTATCGGACAGGGATACACAGATACGCAGTATTTT.

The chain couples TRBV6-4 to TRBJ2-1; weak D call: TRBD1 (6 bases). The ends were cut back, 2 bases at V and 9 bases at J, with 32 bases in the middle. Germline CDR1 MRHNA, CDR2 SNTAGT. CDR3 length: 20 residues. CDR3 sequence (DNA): TGTGCCAGCAGTGACCCTGACGGTAGGGGGATAAACATTCTAGGGATTGAGCAGTTCTTC. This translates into CASSDPDGRGINILGIEQFF.

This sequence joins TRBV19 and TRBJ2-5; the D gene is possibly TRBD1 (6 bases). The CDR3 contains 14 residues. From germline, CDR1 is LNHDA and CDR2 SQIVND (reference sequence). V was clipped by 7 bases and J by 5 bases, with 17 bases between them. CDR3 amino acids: CASMGTGSGETQYF. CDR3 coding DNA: TGTGCCAGTATGGGAACAGGGTCCGGGGAGACCCAGTACTTC.

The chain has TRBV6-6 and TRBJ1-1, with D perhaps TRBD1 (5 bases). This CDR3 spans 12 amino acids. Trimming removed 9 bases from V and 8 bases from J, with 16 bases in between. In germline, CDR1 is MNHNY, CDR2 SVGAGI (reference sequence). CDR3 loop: CASRGGSSEAFF. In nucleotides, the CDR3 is TGTGCCAGTCGGGGGGGGAGCTCCGAAGCTTTCTTT.

This CDR3 reads CASSKEVGEQFF. The CDR3, as DNA: TGTGCCAGCAGTAAAGAGGTGGGTGAGCAGTTCTTC. The chain has TRBV9 and TRBJ2-1; D uncertain. Germline CDR1 SGDLS, CDR2 YYNGEE. The germline V and J ends were trimmed by 5 bases and 9 bases, with 12 bases remaining between them. The CDR3 is 12 residues long.

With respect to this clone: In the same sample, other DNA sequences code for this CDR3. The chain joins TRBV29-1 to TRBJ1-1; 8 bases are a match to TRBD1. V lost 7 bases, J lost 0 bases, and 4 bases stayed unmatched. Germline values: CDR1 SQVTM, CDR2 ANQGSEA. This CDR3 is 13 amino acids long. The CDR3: CSARQGLNTEAFF. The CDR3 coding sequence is TGCAGCGCTCGACAGGGGTTGAACACTGAAGCTTTCTTT.

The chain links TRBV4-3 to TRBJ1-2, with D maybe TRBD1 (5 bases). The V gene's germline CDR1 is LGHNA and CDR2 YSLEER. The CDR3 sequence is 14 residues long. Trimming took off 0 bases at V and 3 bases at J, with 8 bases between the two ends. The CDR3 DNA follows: TGCGCCAGCAGCCAAGATGGGGGGGACTATGGCTACACCTTC. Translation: CASSQDGGDYGYTF.

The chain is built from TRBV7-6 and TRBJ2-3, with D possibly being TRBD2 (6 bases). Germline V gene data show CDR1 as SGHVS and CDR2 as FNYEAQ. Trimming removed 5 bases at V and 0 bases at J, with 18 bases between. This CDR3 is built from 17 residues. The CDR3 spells CASSPLGGGASTDTQYF. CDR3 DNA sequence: TGTGCCAGCAGCCCCCTAGGAGGAGGGGCTAGCACAGATACGCAGTATTTT. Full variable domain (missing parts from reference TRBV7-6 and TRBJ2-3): GAGVSQSPRYKVTKRGQDVALRCDPISGHVSLYWYRQALGQGPEFLTYFNYEAQQDKSGLPNDRFSAERPEGSISTLTIQRTEQRDSAMYRCASSPLGGGASTDTQYFGPGTRLTVL.

For the CDR3, the DNA is TGTGCCAGCAGCTTAGCGCAGGGGGCATCTGAAAAACTGTTTTTT. Translated, it gives CASSLAQGASEKLFF. This chain connects TRBV7-9 to TRBJ1-4, with 8 bases lining up with TRBD1. The CDR3 runs to 15 residues. Germline CDR1 and CDR2: SEHNR and FQNEAQ (reference sequence). Unmatched junction bases numbered 4, after V lost 0 bases and J lost 7 bases.

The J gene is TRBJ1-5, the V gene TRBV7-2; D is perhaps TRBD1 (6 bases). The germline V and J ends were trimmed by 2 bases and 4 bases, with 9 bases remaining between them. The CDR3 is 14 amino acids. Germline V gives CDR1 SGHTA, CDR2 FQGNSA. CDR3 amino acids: CASSLRQGNQPQHF. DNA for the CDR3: TGTGCCAGCAGCTTACGGCAGGGGAATCAGCCCCAGCATTTT.